Listed here are 21 T cell receptor beta chains from one sample, sequenced in a study of CD8+ T cells in alopecia areata. Sequencing relied on a cDNA template that was reverse transcribed from extracted RNA. The assay was immunoSEQ multiplex PCR, and TCRdb's table has in-frame clones only and misses some. Seen here are under 300,000 clones, 60% observed once, and the top ten hold about 0.88%. The treatment is: oral pan-JAK inhibitor, 5-10 mg twice daily. The starting material was CD4+ T cells sorted from blood, obtained at week 52, from a patient treated with tofacitinib. These receptors all come from a human donor with alopecia areata.

This clone was recorded at least ten times. The chain carries TRBV7-2 and TRBJ2-3; D perhaps matches TRBD1 (5 bases). From germline, CDR1 is SGHTA and CDR2 FQGNSA. V was shortened by 0 bases and J by 5 bases, with 9 bases between the two germline ends. The CDR3 totals 14 residues. The CDR3 is CASSLASREDTQYF. DNA for the CDR3: TGTGCCAGCAGCTTAGCTTCCAGGGAAGATACGCAGTATTTT.

The chain links TRBV29-1 to TRBJ2-1; D remains ambiguous. Trimming shortened V by 4 bases and J by 6 bases, and 7 bases separated the two germline ends. Germline assignment: CDR1 SQVTM and CDR2 ANQGSEA. The CDR3 sequence is 11 residues long. CDR3 coding DNA: TGCAGCGTTGTCTATTTCAATGAGCAGTTCTTC. Amino acid sequence: CSVVYFNEQFF.

The V gene is TRBV7-3, the J gene TRBJ2-6; D uncertain. In germline, CDR1 is SGHTA, CDR2 FQGTGA. This CDR3 is built from 13 residues. Trimming stripped 4 bases from V and 0 bases from J, with 1 base between. DNA of the CDR3: TGTGCCAGCAGCTACTCTGGGGCCAACGTCCTGACTTTC. Translating it yields CASSYSGANVLTF.

CDR3 nucleotides: TGTGCCAGCAGCGCTCAGGGTTCGGCTAACTATGGCTACACCTTC. Translated, it gives CASSAQGSANYGYTF. This chain uses TRBV25-1 with TRBJ1-2; D is possibly TRBD1 (5 bases). Germline CDR1 is MGHDK and CDR2 is SYGVNS. V lost 6 bases, J lost 0 bases, and 14 bases lay in between. CDR3 size: 15 residues.

The V gene is TRBV7-2, the J gene TRBJ2-5; D unresolved. Between the trimmed V and J ends, which lost 1 base and 6 bases, there was a span of 6 bases. Germline lookup yields CDR1 SGHTA and CDR2 FQGNSA. The CDR3 is 12 residues long. CDR3 in DNA: TGTGCCAGCAGCTTAGTAGGACAGACCCAGTACTTC. Amino acids: CASSLVGQTQYF.

The chain is built from TRBV27 and TRBJ2-1, with 8 bases matching TRBD2. This CDR3 contains 15 residues. J lost 7 bases, V lost 5 bases, and 10 bases had no gene match. Per the germline V gene, CDR1 is MNHEY and CDR2 is SMNVEV (reference sequence). The CDR3 sequence is CASSAAGGTVNEQFF. The CDR3 region has the DNA TGTGCCAGCAGTGCCGCGGGGGGTACTGTAAATGAGCAGTTCTTC.

The chain is built from TRBV27 and TRBJ1-6; D call uncertain. Trimming shortened V by 5 bases and J by 2 bases, and 1 base separated the two germline ends. Germline CDR1 reads MNHEY; CDR2 reads SMNVEV (reference sequence). The CDR3 sequence is 12 residues long. The CDR3 reads CASSAYNSPLHF. Here the CDR3 DNA reads TGTGCCAGCAGTGCCTATAATTCACCCCTCCACTTT.

The chain recombines TRBV6-6 with TRBJ2-5, with 9 bases fitting TRBD2. The trim removed 6 bases at V and 2 bases at J, leaving 7 bases unmatched. The CDR3 sequence is 15 residues long. In germline, CDR1 is MNHNY, CDR2 SVGAGI (reference sequence). In DNA, the CDR3 is TGTGCCAGCAGCGTAGCGGGGGTTCCACAAGAGACCCAGTACTTC. It codes for CASSVAGVPQETQYF.

This chain links TRBV29-1 with TRBJ2-7; D is unresolved. Per the germline V gene, CDR1 is SQVTM and CDR2 is ANQGSEA. Trimming shortened V by 7 bases and J by 6 bases, and 13 bases separated the two germline ends. This CDR3 is built from 11 residues. In DNA form, the CDR3 reads TGCAGCGCCGAGAACGCCGGCGAGCAGTACTTC. The encoded protein is CSAENAGEQYF.

Only one count was recorded for this clone. The chain couples TRBV29-1 to TRBJ2-5; no firm D call. Germline V gene sequence: CDR1 SQVTM, CDR2 ANQGSEA. The CDR3 spans 14 residues. V was cut by 4 bases and J by 3 bases, with 15 bases left in between. The DNA of the CDR3 is TGCAGCGTTGTACGATCTAACTCAGAAGAGACCCAGTACTTC. Its translation is CSVVRSNSEETQYF.

The rearrangement joins TRBV7-9 to TRBJ2-7; 10 positions match TRBD1. Trimming removed 4 bases from V and 2 bases from J; junction bases left unmatched: 11. Germline V gene sequence: CDR1 SEHNR, CDR2 FQNEAQ (reference sequence). The CDR3 loop spans 17 amino acids. This CDR3 is CASSSPHPGTGAYEQYF. The CDR3 coding sequence is TGTGCCAGCAGCTCACCACATCCCGGGACAGGGGCCTACGAGCAGTACTTC.

This sequence joins TRBV29-1 and TRBJ1-2; maybe TRBD1 (6 bases). V dropped 2 bases and J dropped 7 bases, with 17 bases sitting between them. CDR1 is SQVTM, CDR2 ANQGSEA, per germline. There are 14 residues in the CDR3. The CDR3 DNA is TGCAGCGTTGAATTTGGTTCAGGAGGGGGTGGCTACACCTTC. It yields the protein CSVEFGSGGGGYTF.

The chain employs TRBV7-8 and TRBJ2-1, with 10 bases aligning to TRBD2. With V trimmed by 4 bases and J by 0 bases, 6 bases remained unmatched. This CDR3 has 17 residues. Germline CDR1 is SGHVS and CDR2 is FQNEAQ. The CDR3 coding sequence is TGTGCCAGCAGCTCAGGACTAGCGGCGCTCTCCTACAATGAGCAGTTCTTC. Its protein is CASSSGLAALSYNEQFF.

The chain links TRBV11-1 to TRBJ2-5; D possibly matches TRBD1 or TRBD2 (6 bases each). CDR1 SGHAT and CDR2 FQDESV come from the germline V gene (reference sequence). This CDR3 spans 15 amino acids. Trimming removed 6 bases from V and 0 bases from J, with 14 bases in between. CDR3 sequence: CASSSPRGHQETQYF. For the CDR3, the DNA is TGTGCCAGCAGTTCCCCCCGGGGGCACCAAGAGACCCAGTACTTC.

This rearrangement joins TRBV15 to TRBJ1-1, with D unclear. Trimming removed 0 bases from V and 3 bases from J, with 5 bases in between. The CDR3 contains 13 residues. The germline V gene encodes CDR1 LNHNV and CDR2 YYDKDF (reference sequence). This chain's CDR3 is CATSREIYTEAFF. The CDR3 DNA reads as TGTGCCACCAGCAGAGAGATCTACACTGAAGCTTTCTTT.

V and J are TRBV4-1 and TRBJ1-1; tentative D call: TRBD1 (6 bases). Germline loops: CDR1 MGHRA, CDR2 YSYEKL. CDR3 size: 14 residues. V shed 6 bases and J shed 5 bases, with 16 bases lying between them. Written as DNA, the CDR3 is TGCGCCAGCAGGAATCAGGGGTCTAGAACTGAAGCTTTCTTT. This sequence encodes CASRNQGSRTEAFF.

A remark on this clone: At one end the junction does not follow the germline gene, possibly because of a read error. The chain recombines TRBV7-7 with TRBJ2-3, with 7 bases matching TRBD2. The CDR3 contains 16 residues. Per germline, CDR1 SSHAT and CDR2 FNYEAQ (reference sequence). For the CDR3, the DNA is TGTGCTAGCAGCTTAGGAAGCGGGGTTGGGCACGATACGCAGTATTTT. Translated, it gives CASSLGSGVGHDTQYF.

This clone was picked up a small number of times. The genes are TRBV2 and TRBJ1-1; D unclear. Germline V lookup: CDR1 SNHLY, CDR2 FYNNEI. There are 13 residues in the CDR3. Trimming stripped 6 bases from V and 3 bases from J, with 11 bases between. CDR3 in amino acids: CASSGESDTEAFF. The DNA of the CDR3 is TGTGCCAGCAGCGGGGAATCGGACACTGAAGCTTTCTTT.

The rearrangement links TRBV7-6 to TRBJ1-1, with D hard to call. V dropped 5 bases and J dropped 3 bases, with 13 bases sitting between them. The CDR3 totals 14 residues. Germline V gene data show CDR1 as SGHVS and CDR2 as FNYEAQ. Written as DNA, the CDR3 is TGTGCCAGCAGCCCGGTTTTGCGGGACACTGAAGCTTTCTTT. Its translation: CASSPVLRDTEAFF.

The J gene is TRBJ2-3, the V gene TRBV29-1, with D unresolved. V was clipped by 3 bases and J by 3 bases, with 10 bases between them. Germline V gene data show CDR1 as SQVTM and CDR2 as ANQGSEA. The CDR3 sequence is 13 residues long. The CDR3 sequence: CSVDELGTDTQYF. The CDR3 coding sequence is TGCAGCGTTGACGAATTAGGGACAGATACGCAGTATTTT.

This chain links TRBV30 with TRBJ1-1; D might be TRBD1 (6 bases). V was shortened by 2 bases and J by 11 bases, with 15 bases between the two germline ends. The germline CDR1 and CDR2 sequences are GTSNPN and SVGIG (reference sequence). The CDR3 covers 12 residues. CDR3 region: CAWSPTDSGAFF. DNA for the CDR3: TGTGCCTGGAGTCCAACGGACAGCGGGGCTTTCTTT.